The 13 T cell receptor beta chains listed next were all sequenced from one sample in a study of cytomegalovirus exposure and HLA in healthy donors. The PCR was carried out with 60 Vbeta primers and 13 Jbeta primers. Libraries were prepared by immunoSEQ multiplex PCR; TCRdb keeps only in-frame clonotypes and omits some of them. The table shows fewer than 150,000 clones, with around 77% occurring only once. Material for sequencing was PBMCs. Source of these receptors: a woman aged 45 to 65 in good health and CMV-seronegative.

This clone has just one count. The genes are TRBV30 and TRBJ2-2, with 7 positions matching TRBD1. Germline V gives CDR1 GTSNPN, CDR2 SVGIG (reference sequence). The junction had 5 bases not matched to a gene; V was cut back by 2 bases and J by 8 bases. This CDR3 region has 13 residues. CDR3 sequence: CAWSKTGTGELFF. The DNA for the CDR3 is TGTGCCTGGAGTAAGACAGGGACAGGGGAGCTGTTTTTT.

This clone turned up a few times. V is TRBV7-9 and J is TRBJ1-5; 8 nucleotides match TRBD1. After removal of 5 bases from V and 2 bases from J, the junction contained 14 bases not matched to a gene. Germline V gene sequence: CDR1 SEHNR, CDR2 FQNEAQ (reference sequence). The CDR3 sequence is 18 residues long. The CDR3 DNA reads TGTGCCAGCAGCCCCACGCCCCGGGCAGGGGGCGGCAATCAGCCCCAGCATTTT. Protein: CASSPTPRAGGGNQPQHF. The full variable domain, completed using reference TRBV7-9 and TRBJ1-5, is DTGVSQNPRHKITKRGQNVTFRCDPISEHNRLYWYRQTLGQGPEFLTYFQNEAQLEKSRLLSDRFSAERPKGSFSTLEIQRTEQGDSAMYLCASSPTPRAGGGNQPQHFGDGTRLSIL.

The chain has TRBV11-3 and TRBJ1-1; 7 positions agree with TRBD1. Germline-derived CDR1 and CDR2 are SGHNT and YENEEA. V was clipped by 5 bases and J by 5 bases; unmatched bases: 8. The CDR3 is made up of 14 amino acids. Here the CDR3 DNA reads TGTGCCAGCAGCCAGCGCTCAGGGGGTACTGAAGCTTTCTTT. This codes for CASSQRSGGTEAFF.

The chain employs TRBV7-2 and TRBJ1-2; D possibly corresponds to TRBD1 (5 bases). Deletions cut 3 bases from V and 6 bases from J, with 17 bases between. The CDR3 spans 15 residues. Germline CDR1 and CDR2: SGHTA and FQGNSA. This chain's CDR3 is CASSFPTGEAHGYTF. The CDR3 DNA sequence: TGTGCCAGCAGCTTTCCTACGGGGGAGGCTCATGGCTACACCTTC.

This clone was seen only once. For the CDR3, the DNA is TGTGCCAGTAGTATTATTGGCGTAACGACTTACAATGAGCAGTTCTTC. Protein product: CASSIIGVTTYNEQFF. The chain links TRBV19 to TRBJ2-1, with D unclear. V shed 3 bases and J shed 4 bases, with 16 bases lying between them. CDR3 length: 16 residues. Germline assignment: CDR1 LNHDA and CDR2 SQIVND (reference sequence).

CDR3 DNA sequence: TGTGCCAGCAGCTCGGGACAGGGGTTCCCTGGGGCCAACGTCCTGACTTTC. Residues: CASSSGQGFPGANVLTF. V and J are TRBV7-9 and TRBJ2-6; 10 nucleotides agree with TRBD1. Germline V gene data show CDR1 as SEHNR and CDR2 as FQNEAQ (reference sequence). The junction had 5 bases not matched to a gene; V was cut back by 4 bases and J by 2 bases. The CDR3 sequence is 17 residues long.

The genes are TRBV2 and TRBJ1-2, with a tentative D call TRBD1 (5 bases). The germline V gene encodes CDR1 SNHLY and CDR2 FYNNEI. Trimming left V 5 bases short and J 7 bases short, with 17 bases between. The CDR3 is 14 amino acids. The CDR3 DNA sequence: TGTGCCAGCAGTCTAGGGACGGGAGCTATTGGCTACACCTTC. This encodes CASSLGTGAIGYTF.

This clone has only one observation. This chain connects TRBV14 to TRBJ1-1; TRBD1 aligns across 7 bases. CDR3 length: 16 amino acids. Germline values: CDR1 SGHDN, CDR2 FVKESK. V gave up 4 bases and J gave up 4 bases; unmatched junction bases: 12. The CDR3 here is CASSPHRGRGVTEAFF. In DNA, the CDR3 is TGTGCCAGCAGCCCCCACAGGGGCCGCGGGGTCACTGAAGCTTTCTTT.

As DNA, the CDR3 is TGTGCCAGCAGCTTATCCCGGACAGGGGTCAACGAGCAGTACTTC. The encoded protein is CASSLSRTGVNEQYF. This chain joins TRBV7-9 and TRBJ2-7; 9 nucleotides match TRBD1. V lost 2 bases to trimming and J lost 5 bases; unmatched junction nucleotides: 7. The germline V gene encodes CDR1 SEHNR and CDR2 FQNEAQ (reference sequence). The CDR3 has 15 residues.

This clone was counted only a few times. This chain joins TRBV6-1 and TRBJ1-3; the D gene is possibly TRBD1 (5 bases). V dropped 1 base and J dropped 8 bases, with 9 bases sitting between them. This CDR3 has 13 amino acids. Germline-derived CDR1 and CDR2 are MNHNS and SASEGT. The CDR3 DNA reads TGTGCCAGCAGTGAAGGCAGGGAGGACACCATATATTTT. Translated, it gives CASSEGREDTIYF.

This chain joins TRBV25-1 and TRBJ2-1; D may be TRBD1 (5 bases). This CDR3 region has 15 residues. Per the germline V gene, CDR1 is MGHDK and CDR2 is SYGVNS. V was clipped by 4 bases and J by 2 bases, with 12 bases between them. CDR3 sequence (DNA): TGTGCCAGCAGTGGCAGTAGGGGCGCCTACAATGAGCAGTTCTTC. This encodes CASSGSRGAYNEQFF.

This clone was found once. J is TRBJ2-5 and V is TRBV4-1; TRBD2 aligns across 9 bases. In germline, CDR1 is MGHRA, CDR2 YSYEKL. This CDR3 spans 15 amino acids. With 0 bases clipped from V and 10 bases from J, the junction kept 9 bases outside the gene matches. CDR3 residues: CASSQDGTSSWGQYF. The CDR3 bases are TGCGCCAGCAGCCAAGATGGGACTAGCAGTTGGGGCCAGTACTTC.

This clone has only a few counts. The chain carries TRBV5-8 and TRBJ1-5, with 10 positions matching TRBD1. The CDR3 is 17 residues long. CDR1 and CDR2 from the germline V gene are SGHTS and YDEGEE. V was clipped by 3 bases and J by 0 bases; unmatched bases: 6. The chain's CDR3 is CASSSGTGDFSNQPQHF. CDR3 DNA: TGTGCCAGCAGCTCCGGGACAGGGGACTTTAGCAATCAGCCCCAGCATTTT. Together with reference TRBV5-8 and TRBJ1-5, the CDR3 gives the full variable domain: EAGVTQSPTHLIKTRGQQATLRCSPISGHTSVYWYQQALGLGLQFLLWYDEGEERNRGNFPPRFSGRQFPNYSSELNVNALELEDSALYLCASSSGTGDFSNQPQHFGDGTRLSIL.